This TCR beta chain is from a study of blood T cells in healthy people across ages. PCR was performed a second time for about 6 to 11 cycles using a sample-barcoded 5' primer and a J-beta primer mix. At least 3 million CDR3-containing paired-end reads were obtained per sample. TCRdb reanalysed the 5' RACE reads using MiXCR and keeps one entry per CDR3 protein. The table includes over 600,000 distinct CDR3 sequences, 21% detected once. Sequencing was done on a sample of blood. The TCR originated in a man between 65 and 85 years old in good health.

The chain's CDR3 is CSARVAGTETQYF. Here the CDR3 DNA reads TGCAGTGCTAGGGTAGCGGGAACAGAGACCCAGTACTTC. V gene TRBV20-1 combines with J gene TRBJ2-5; 8 bases agree with TRBD2. V lost 3 bases to trimming and J lost 4 bases; unmatched junction nucleotides: 4. The CDR3 extends over 13 amino acids. CDR1 DFQATT and CDR2 SNEGSKA come from the germline V gene (reference sequence).